Following are 10 T cell receptor beta chains from one sample sequenced in a study of blood T cell repertoires in COVID-19. Sequencing used immunoSEQ multiplex PCR; TCRdb keeps in-frame clones, though not all of them. This sample has around 180,000 clones; 88% occur once, and the top ten carry around a quarter. The sample consisted of peripheral blood. These receptors all come from a man aged 55 to 69 with acute or convalescent COVID-19.

The chain joins TRBV5-1 to TRBJ2-4; possibly TRBD1 for D (6 bases). Between the trimmed V and J ends, which lost 4 bases and 5 bases, there was a span of 19 bases. Germline V gene sequence: CDR1 SGHRS, CDR2 YFSETQ. CDR3 length: 16 residues. The CDR3 loop reads CASSGKRGNKENIQYF. Written as DNA, the CDR3 is TGCGCCAGCAGCGGCAAAAGGGGGAATAAGGAAAACATTCAGTACTTC.

The rearrangement uses TRBV16 and TRBJ1-1, with D possibly being TRBD1 (6 bases). CDR1 KGHSY and CDR2 FQNENV come from the germline V gene. V was clipped by 4 bases and J by 1 base, with 13 bases between them. The CDR3 is 15 residues long. The chain's CDR3 is CASSLLTGRNTEAFF. In DNA form, the CDR3 reads TGTGCCAGCAGCCTTCTGACAGGAAGGAACACTGAAGCTTTCTTT.

The chain uses TRBV5-6 and TRBJ1-5, with TRBD1 matching over 9 bases. The CDR3 is made up of 15 amino acids. The V gene's germline CDR1 is SGHDT and CDR2 YYEEEE. With V trimmed by 0 bases and J by 4 bases, 2 bases remained unmatched. The CDR3 region is CASSLGDRANQPQHF. CDR3 sequence (DNA): TGTGCCAGCAGCTTGGGGGACAGGGCAAATCAGCCCCAGCATTTT.

In nucleotides, the CDR3 is TGTGCCAGTAGTATAGGGGGGCGGCGCATATCCGGCTACACCTTC. Amino acids: CASSIGGRRISGYTF. The chain recombines TRBV19 with TRBJ1-2; the D gene is possibly TRBD1 (6 bases). This CDR3 spans 15 amino acids. Germline CDR1 LNHDA, CDR2 SQIVND (reference sequence). With 1 base removed from V and 8 bases from J, the gap between germline ends came to 17 bases. The variable domain in full, with the rest retrieved from reference TRBV19 and TRBJ1-2, is DGGITQSPKYLFRKEGQNVTLSCEQNLNHDAMYWYRQDPGQGLRLIYYSQIVNDFQKGDIAEGYSVSREKKESFPLTVTSAQKNPTAFYLCASSIGGRRISGYTFGSGTRLTVV.

The chain combines TRBV9 with TRBJ2-1, with TRBD2 identical over 9 bases. Trimming took 0 bases from V and 5 from J; bases not matched to a gene: 3. The CDR3 is 15 residues long. CDR1 is SGDLS and CDR2 is YYNGEE in the germline V gene. CDR3 sequence: CASSVGASGDNEQFF. The CDR3 coding sequence is TGTGCCAGCAGCGTAGGGGCTAGCGGGGACAATGAGCAGTTCTTC.

V usage is TRBV11-2 and J usage is TRBJ2-3, with 8 bases fitting TRBD2. Germline trimming cut 4 bases from V and 4 bases from J; bases unmatched to any gene: 7. Germline assignment: CDR1 SGHAT and CDR2 FQNNGV. The CDR3 is made up of 15 amino acids. DNA of the CDR3: TGTGCCAGCAGCTCCGGGGGGGCGGACTCAGATACGCAGTATTTT. This encodes CASSSGGADSDTQYF. The full variable domain, with the rest looked up from reference TRBV11-2 and TRBJ2-3, is EAGVAQSPRYKIIEKRQSVAFWCNPISGHATLYWYQQILGQGPKLLIQFQNNGVVDDSQLPKDRFSAERLKGVDSTLKIQPAKLEDSAVYLCASSSGGADSDTQYFGPGTRLTVL.

The chain recombines TRBV7-3 with TRBJ2-3; D may be TRBD2 (6 bases). The CDR3 contains 14 residues. Germline V gene sequence: CDR1 SGHTA, CDR2 FQGTGA. The V and J ends lost 4 bases and 1 base respectively, with 9 bases between them. CDR3 loop: CASSSPGGTDTQYF. The CDR3 bases are TGTGCCAGCAGCTCACCGGGGGGCACAGATACGCAGTATTTT.

About this clone: One junction end does not reproduce the germline sequence, and a read error may be involved. The chain links TRBV7-9 to TRBJ1-1, with D perhaps TRBD1 (6 bases). CDR1 is SEHNR and CDR2 is FQNEAQ in the germline V gene (reference sequence). The CDR3 has 13 residues. CDR3 nucleotides: TGTGCCAGCAGTCCTCAGGGGAACGCTGAAGCTTTCTTT. This encodes CASSPQGNAEAFF.

CDR3 amino acids: CASSVGIGSNYGYTF. The CDR3 DNA sequence: TGTGCCAGCAGCGTAGGAATAGGGAGTAACTATGGCTACACCTTC. The chain couples TRBV9 to TRBJ1-2, with D uncertain. Germline assignment: CDR1 SGDLS and CDR2 YYNGEE. The CDR3 has 15 amino acids. Deletions cut 0 bases from V and 1 base from J, with 10 bases between.

The chain is built from TRBV27 and TRBJ1-6; D perhaps matches TRBD1 (6 bases). V gave up 2 bases and J gave up 6 bases, with 8 bases separating them. The CDR3 loop spans 14 amino acids. Germline V gene lookup returns CDR1 MNHEY and CDR2 SMNVEV (reference sequence). CDR3 sequence: CASSLTGFNSPLHF. The CDR3 DNA is TGTGCCAGCAGTTTAACAGGGTTTAATTCACCCCTCCACTTT.